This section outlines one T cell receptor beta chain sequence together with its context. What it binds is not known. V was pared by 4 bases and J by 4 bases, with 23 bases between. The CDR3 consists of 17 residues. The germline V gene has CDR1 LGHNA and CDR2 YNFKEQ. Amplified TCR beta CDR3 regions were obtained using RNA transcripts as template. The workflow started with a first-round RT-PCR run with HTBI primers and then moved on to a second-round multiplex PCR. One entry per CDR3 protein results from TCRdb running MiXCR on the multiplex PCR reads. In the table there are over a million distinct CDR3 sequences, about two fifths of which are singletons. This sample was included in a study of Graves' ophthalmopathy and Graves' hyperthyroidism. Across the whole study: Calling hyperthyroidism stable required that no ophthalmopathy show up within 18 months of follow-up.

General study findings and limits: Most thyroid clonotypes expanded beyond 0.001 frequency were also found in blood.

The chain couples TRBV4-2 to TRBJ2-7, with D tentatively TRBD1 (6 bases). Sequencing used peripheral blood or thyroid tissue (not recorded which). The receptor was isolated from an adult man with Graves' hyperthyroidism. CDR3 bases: TGTGCCAGCAGCCCCGCCAGGTCAGGGGTAGAGGTTTACGAGCAGTACTTC. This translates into CASSPARSGVEVYEQYF.